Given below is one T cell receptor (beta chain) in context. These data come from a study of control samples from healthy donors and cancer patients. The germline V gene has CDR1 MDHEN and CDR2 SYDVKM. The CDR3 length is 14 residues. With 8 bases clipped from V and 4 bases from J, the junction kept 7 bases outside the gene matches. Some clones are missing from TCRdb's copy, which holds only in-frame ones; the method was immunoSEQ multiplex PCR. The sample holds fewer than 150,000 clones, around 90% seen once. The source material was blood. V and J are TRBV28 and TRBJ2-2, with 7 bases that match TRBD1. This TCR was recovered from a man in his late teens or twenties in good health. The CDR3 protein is CASRNRGLTGELFF. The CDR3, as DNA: TGTGCCAGCCGTAACAGGGGTCTCACCGGGGAGCTGTTTTTT.